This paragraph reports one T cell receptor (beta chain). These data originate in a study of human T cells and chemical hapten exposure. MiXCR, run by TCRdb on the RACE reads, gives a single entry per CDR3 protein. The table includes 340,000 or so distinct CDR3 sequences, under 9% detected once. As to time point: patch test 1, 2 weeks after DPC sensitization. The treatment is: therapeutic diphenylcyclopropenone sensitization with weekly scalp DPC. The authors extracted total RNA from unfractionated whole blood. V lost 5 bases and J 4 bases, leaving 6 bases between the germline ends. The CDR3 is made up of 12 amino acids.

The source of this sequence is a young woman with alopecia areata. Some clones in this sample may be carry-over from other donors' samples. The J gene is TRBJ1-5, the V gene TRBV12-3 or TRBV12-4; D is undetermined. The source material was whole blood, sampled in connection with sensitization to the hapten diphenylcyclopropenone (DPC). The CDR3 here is CASSRENQPQHF. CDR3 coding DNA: TGTGCCAGCAGTCGAGAGAATCAGCCCCAGCATTTT.